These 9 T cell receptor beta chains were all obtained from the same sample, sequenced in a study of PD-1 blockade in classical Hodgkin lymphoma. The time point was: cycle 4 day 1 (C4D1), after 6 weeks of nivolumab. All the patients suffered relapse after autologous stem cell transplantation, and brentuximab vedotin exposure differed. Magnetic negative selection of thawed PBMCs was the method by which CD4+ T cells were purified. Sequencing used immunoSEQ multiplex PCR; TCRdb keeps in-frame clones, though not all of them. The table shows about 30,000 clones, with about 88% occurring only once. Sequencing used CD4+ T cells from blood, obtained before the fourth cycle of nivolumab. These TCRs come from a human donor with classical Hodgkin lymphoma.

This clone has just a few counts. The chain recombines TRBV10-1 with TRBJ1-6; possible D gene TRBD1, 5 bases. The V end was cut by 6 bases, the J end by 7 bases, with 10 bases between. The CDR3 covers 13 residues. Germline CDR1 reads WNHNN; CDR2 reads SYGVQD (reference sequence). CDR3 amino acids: CASSGDRNSPLHF. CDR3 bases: TGCGCCAGCAGCGGGGACCGAAATTCACCCCTCCACTTT.

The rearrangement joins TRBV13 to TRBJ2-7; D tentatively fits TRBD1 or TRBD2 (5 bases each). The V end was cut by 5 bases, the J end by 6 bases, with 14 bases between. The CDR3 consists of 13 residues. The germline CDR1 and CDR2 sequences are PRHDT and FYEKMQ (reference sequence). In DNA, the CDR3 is TGTGCCAGCAGCGGGGGACGGCGACCCGAGCAGTACTTC. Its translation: CASSGGRRPEQYF.

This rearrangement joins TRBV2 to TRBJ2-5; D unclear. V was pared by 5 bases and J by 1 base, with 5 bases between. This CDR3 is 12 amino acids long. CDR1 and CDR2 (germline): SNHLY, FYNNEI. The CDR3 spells CASSYFQETQYF. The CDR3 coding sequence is TGTGCCAGCAGTTACTTCCAAGAGACCCAGTACTTC.

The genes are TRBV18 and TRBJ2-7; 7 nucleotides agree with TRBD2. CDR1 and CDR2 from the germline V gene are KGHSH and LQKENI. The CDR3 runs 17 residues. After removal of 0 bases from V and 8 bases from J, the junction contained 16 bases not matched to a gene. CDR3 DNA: TGTGCCAGCTCACCACCCCCGGTCGGGGGGACCTTACAGAAGCAGTACTTC. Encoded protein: CASSPPPVGGTLQKQYF.

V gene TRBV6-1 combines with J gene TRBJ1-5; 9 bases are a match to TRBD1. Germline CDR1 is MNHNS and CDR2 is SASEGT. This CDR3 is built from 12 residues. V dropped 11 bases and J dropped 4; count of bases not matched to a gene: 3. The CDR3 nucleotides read TGTGCCGGACAGGGGCGGAATCAGCCCCAGCATTTT. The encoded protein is CAGQGRNQPQHF.

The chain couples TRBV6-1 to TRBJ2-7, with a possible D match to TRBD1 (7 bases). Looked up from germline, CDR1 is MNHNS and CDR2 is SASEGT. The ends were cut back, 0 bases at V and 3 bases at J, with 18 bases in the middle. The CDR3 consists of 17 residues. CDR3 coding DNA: TGTGCCAGCAGTGAAGCGGGGGGACAGCCGTGGCACTACGAGCAGTACTTC. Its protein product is CASSEAGGQPWHYEQYF.

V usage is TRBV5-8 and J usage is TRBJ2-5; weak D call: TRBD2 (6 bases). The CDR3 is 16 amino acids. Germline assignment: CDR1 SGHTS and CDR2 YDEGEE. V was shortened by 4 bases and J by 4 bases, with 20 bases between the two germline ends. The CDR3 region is CASSTRDSPYGETQYF. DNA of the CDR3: TGTGCCAGCAGCACCCGGGACTCCCCATACGGAGAGACCCAGTACTTC.

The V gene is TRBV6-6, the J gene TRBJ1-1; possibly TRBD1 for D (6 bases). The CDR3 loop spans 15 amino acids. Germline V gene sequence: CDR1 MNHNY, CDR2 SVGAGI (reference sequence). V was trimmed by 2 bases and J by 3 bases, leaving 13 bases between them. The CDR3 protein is CASSYGGPGDTEAFF. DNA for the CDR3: TGTGCCAGCAGTTACGGAGGGCCAGGGGACACTGAAGCTTTCTTT.

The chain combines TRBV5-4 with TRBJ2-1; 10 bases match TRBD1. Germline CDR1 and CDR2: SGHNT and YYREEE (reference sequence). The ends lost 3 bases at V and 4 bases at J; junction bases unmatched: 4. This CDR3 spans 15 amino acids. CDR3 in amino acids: CASSSGQGTYNEQFF. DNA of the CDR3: TGTGCCAGCAGCTCGGGACAGGGGACATACAATGAGCAGTTCTTC.